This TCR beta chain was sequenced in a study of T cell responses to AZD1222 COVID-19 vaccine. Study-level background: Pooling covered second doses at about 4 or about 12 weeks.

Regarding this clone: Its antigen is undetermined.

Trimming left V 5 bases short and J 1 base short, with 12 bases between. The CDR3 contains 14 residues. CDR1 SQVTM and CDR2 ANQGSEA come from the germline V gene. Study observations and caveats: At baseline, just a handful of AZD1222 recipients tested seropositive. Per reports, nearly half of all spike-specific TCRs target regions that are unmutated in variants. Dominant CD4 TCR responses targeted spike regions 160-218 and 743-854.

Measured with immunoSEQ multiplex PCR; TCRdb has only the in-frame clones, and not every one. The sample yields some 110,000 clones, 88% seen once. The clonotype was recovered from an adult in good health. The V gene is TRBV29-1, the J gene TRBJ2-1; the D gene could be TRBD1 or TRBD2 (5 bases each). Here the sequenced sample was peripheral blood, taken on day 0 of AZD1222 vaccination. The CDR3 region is CSVIGGGSYNEQFF. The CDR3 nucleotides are TGCAGCGTTATAGGTGGGGGATCCTACAATGAGCAGTTCTTC.